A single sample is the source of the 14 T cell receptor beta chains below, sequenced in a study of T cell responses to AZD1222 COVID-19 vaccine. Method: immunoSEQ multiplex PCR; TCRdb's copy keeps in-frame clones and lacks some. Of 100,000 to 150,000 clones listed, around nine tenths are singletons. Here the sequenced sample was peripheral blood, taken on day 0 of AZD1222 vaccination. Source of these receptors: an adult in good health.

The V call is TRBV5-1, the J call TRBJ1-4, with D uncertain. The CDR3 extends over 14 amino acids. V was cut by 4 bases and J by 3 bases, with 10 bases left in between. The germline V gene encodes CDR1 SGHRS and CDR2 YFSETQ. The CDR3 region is CASSPTIPNEKLFF. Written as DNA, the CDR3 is TGCGCCAGCAGCCCAACGATCCCTAATGAAAAACTGTTTTTT.

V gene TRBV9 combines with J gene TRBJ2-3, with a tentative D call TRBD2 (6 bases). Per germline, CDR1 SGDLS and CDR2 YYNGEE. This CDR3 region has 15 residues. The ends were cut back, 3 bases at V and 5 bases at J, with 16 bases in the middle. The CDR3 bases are TGTGCCAGCAGCGCTACTAGCCCCCTGGGAGATACGCAGTATTTT. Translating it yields CASSATSPLGDTQYF.

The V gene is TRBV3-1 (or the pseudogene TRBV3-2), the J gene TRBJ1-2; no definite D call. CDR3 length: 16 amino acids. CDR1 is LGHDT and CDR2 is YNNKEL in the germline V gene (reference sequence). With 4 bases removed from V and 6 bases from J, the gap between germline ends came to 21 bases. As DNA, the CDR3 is TGTGCCAGCAGCCCTCCTACCCAGGTAGCCATGGATGGCTACACCTTC. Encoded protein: CASSPPTQVAMDGYTF.

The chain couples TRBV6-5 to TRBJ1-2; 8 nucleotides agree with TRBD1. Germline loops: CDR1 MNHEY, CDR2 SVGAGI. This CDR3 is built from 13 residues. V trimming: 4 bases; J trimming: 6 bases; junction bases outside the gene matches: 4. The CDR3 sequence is CASSWGTGDGYTF. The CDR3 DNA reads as TGTGCCAGCAGTTGGGGGACAGGAGATGGCTACACCTTC.

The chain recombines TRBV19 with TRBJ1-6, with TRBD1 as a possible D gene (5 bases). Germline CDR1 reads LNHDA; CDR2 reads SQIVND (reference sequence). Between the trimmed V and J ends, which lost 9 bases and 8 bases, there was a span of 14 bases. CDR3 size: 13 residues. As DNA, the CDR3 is TGTGCCAGCGCCTGGGGGAGTTATTCACCCCTCCACTTT. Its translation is CASAWGSYSPLHF.

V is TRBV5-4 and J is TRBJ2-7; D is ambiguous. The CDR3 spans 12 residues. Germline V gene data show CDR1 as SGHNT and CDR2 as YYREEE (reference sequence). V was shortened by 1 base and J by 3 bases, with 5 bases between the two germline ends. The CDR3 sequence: CASSLSNYEQYF. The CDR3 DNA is TGTGCCAGCAGCTTGTCAAACTACGAGCAGTACTTC.

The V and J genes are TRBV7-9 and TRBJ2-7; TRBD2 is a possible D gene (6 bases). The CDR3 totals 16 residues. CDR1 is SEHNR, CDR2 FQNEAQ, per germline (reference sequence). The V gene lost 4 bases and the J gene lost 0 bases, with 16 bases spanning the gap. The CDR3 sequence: CASSSNRDGSSYEQYF. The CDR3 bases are TGTGCCAGCAGCTCGAATAGAGACGGGAGCTCCTACGAGCAGTACTTC.

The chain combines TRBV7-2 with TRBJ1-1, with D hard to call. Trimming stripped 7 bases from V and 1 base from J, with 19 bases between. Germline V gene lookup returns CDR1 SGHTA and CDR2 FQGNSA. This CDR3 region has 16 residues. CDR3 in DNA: TGTGCCAGCACACCCTACAGCACTGGCCGGAACACTGAAGCTTTCTTT. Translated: CASTPYSTGRNTEAFF.

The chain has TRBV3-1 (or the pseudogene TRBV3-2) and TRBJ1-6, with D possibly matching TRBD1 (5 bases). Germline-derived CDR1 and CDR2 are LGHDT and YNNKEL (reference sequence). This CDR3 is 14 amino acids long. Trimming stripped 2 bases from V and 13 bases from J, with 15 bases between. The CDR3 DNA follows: TGTGCCAGCAGCCAAAGGGACTCTCTGACGCCCCTCCACTTT. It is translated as CASSQRDSLTPLHF.

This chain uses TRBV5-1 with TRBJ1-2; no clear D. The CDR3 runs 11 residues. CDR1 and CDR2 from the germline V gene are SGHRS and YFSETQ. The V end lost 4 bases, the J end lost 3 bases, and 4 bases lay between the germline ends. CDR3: CASSTDYGYTF. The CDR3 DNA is TGCGCCAGCAGCACCGACTATGGCTACACCTTC.

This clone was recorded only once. The CDR3 nucleotides are TGTGCCAGTAGTATAGTCGGTGGACAGAATGTTTACGAGCAGTACTTC. It codes for CASSIVGGQNVYEQYF. J is TRBJ2-7 and V is TRBV19; a possible D gene is TRBD1 (6 bases). V was shortened by 1 base and J by 4 bases, with 17 bases between the two germline ends. Germline CDR1 reads LNHDA; CDR2 reads SQIVND (reference sequence). There are 16 residues in the CDR3.

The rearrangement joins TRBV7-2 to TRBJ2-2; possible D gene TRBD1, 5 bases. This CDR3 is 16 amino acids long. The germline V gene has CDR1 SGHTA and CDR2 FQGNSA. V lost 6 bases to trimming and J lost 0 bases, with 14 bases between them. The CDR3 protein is CASRHRQIANTGELFF. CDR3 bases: TGTGCCAGCAGGCATAGACAGATCGCGAACACCGGGGAGCTGTTTTTT.

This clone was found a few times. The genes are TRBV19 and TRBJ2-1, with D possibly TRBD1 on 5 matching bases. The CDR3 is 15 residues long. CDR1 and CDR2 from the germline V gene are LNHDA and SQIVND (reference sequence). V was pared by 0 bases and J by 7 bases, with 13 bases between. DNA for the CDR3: TGTGCCAGTAGTATAGATACGACAGAGTATAATGAGCAGTTCTTC. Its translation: CASSIDTTEYNEQFF.

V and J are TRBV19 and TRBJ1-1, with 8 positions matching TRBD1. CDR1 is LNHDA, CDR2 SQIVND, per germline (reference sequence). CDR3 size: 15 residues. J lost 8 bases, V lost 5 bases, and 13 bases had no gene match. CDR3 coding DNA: TGTGCCAGTAGTTTCGGGACAGGAAATGTAGGGGAAGCTTTCTTT. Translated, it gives CASSFGTGNVGEAFF.